This T cell receptor (beta chain) appears in the sequencing data of a study of PD-1 blockade in classical Hodgkin lymphoma. This table comes from immunoSEQ multiplex PCR, and its TCRdb copy is limited to in-frame clones, with some not included. Among 23,000 or so clones listed, about 83% were seen once. Details on this clone: The target antigen is unknown.

The sample's time point: newly diagnosed, previously untreated cHL patient sample. After PBMCs were thawed, their CD8+ T cells were isolated by magnetic negative selection. PBMCs from untreated, newly diagnosed classical Hodgkin lymphoma were comparison samples. Study-level findings and limits: In newly diagnosed patients, baseline TCR diversity was reportedly below that of healthy donors. Factors driving the repertoire differences, possibly disease activity or prior therapy, remain undefined.

Sequencing was carried out using CD8+ T cells from blood. This TCR was recovered from a human donor with classical Hodgkin lymphoma.

CDR3 region: CASSPAGTGQRLFF. CDR3 nucleotide sequence: TGTGCCAGCTCTCCGGCCGGAACGGGTCAGAGACTGTTTTTT. The chain couples TRBV18 to TRBJ1-4; D gene ambiguous. Germline lookup yields CDR1 KGHSH and CDR2 LQKENI. Between the trimmed V and J ends, which lost 6 bases and 13 bases, there was a span of 21 bases. CDR3 length: 14 residues.